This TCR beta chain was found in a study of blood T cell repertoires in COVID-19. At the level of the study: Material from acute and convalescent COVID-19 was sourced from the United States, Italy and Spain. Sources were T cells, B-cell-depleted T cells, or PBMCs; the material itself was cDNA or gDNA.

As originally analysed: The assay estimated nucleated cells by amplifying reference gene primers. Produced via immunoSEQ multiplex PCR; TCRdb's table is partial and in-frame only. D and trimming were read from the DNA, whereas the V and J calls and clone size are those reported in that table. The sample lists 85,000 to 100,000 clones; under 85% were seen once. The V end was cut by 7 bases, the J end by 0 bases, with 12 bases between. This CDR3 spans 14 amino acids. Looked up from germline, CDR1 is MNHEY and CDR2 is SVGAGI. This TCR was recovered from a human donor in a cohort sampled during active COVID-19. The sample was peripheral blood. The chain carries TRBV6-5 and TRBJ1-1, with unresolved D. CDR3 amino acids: CASKSRVMNTEAFF. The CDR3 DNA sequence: TGTGCCAGCAAGAGTCGGGTCATGAACACTGAAGCTTTCTTT.